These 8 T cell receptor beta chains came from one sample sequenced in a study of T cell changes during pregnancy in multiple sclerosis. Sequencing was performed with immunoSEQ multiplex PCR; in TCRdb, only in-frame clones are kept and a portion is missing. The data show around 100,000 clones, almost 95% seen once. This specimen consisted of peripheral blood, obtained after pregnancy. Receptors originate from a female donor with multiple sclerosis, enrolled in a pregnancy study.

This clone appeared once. CDR3 bases: TGCGCCAGCAGTGAGGGAGGGGCAGGGGGTACTTCTAATGAAAAACTGTTTTTT. Translation gives CASSEGGAGGTSNEKLFF. The chain joins TRBV10-1 to TRBJ1-4; 7 positions match TRBD1. The germline V gene encodes CDR1 WNHNN and CDR2 SYGVQD (reference sequence). After removal of 2 bases from V and 3 bases from J, the junction contained 12 bases not matched to a gene. The CDR3 has 18 amino acids.

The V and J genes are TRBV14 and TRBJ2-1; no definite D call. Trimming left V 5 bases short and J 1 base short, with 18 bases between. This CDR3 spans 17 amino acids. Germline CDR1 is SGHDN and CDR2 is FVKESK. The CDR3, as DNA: TGTGCCAGCAGCAGTTCCCGGCTAGTCCTGTCCTACAATGAGCAGTTCTTC. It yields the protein CASSSSRLVLSYNEQFF.

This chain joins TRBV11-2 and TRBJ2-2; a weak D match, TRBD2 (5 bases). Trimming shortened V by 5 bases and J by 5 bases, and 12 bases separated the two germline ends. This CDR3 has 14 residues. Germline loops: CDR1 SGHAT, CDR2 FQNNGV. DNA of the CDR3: TGTGCCAGCAGCCACAATACTAGGACCGGGGAGCTGTTTTTT. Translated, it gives CASSHNTRTGELFF.

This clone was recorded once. Here the CDR3 reads CASSPGGAGANVLTF. The DNA for the CDR3 is TGTGCCAGCAGCCCCGGGGGTGCTGGGGCCAACGTCCTGACTTTC. The genes are TRBV11-3 and TRBJ2-6, with D tentatively TRBD2 (6 bases). Trimming removed 5 bases from V and 2 bases from J, with 10 bases in between. The length of the CDR3 is 15 residues. From germline, CDR1 is SGHNT and CDR2 YENEEA.

DNA of the CDR3: TGTGCCAGTAGTATAGCCTGGGAGGCCTATGGCTACACCTTC. This translates into CASSIAWEAYGYTF. V usage is TRBV19 and J usage is TRBJ1-2; unclear D gene. The CDR3 is made up of 14 amino acids. Trimming stripped 1 base from V and 4 bases from J, with 10 bases between. CDR1 and CDR2 (germline): LNHDA, SQIVND (reference sequence).

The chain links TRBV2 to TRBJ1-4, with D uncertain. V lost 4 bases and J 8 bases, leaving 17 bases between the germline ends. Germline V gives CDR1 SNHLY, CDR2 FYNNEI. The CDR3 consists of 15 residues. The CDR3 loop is CASSGIGSEGEKLFF. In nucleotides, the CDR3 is TGTGCCAGCAGTGGGATCGGATCGGAGGGAGAAAAACTGTTTTTT. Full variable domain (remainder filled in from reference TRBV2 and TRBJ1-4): EPEVTQTPSHQVTQMGQEVILRCVPISNHLYFYWYRQILGQKVEFLVSFYNNEISEKSEIFDDQFSVERPDGSNFTLKIRSTKLEDSAMYFCASSGIGSEGEKLFFGSGTQLSVL.

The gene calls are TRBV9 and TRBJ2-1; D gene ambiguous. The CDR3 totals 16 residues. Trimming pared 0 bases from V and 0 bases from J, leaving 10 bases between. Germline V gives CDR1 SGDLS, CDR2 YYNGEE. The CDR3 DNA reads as TGTGCCAGCAGCGTAGACGCGGAGAGCTCCTACAATGAGCAGTTCTTC. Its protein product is CASSVDAESSYNEQFF.

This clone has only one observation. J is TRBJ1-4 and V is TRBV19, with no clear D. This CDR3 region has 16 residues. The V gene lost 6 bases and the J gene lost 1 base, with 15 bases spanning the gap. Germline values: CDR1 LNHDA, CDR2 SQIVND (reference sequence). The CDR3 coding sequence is TGTGCCAGTAGATCCCGGAGATCCATAACTAATGAAAAACTGTTTTTT. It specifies CASRSRRSITNEKLFF.